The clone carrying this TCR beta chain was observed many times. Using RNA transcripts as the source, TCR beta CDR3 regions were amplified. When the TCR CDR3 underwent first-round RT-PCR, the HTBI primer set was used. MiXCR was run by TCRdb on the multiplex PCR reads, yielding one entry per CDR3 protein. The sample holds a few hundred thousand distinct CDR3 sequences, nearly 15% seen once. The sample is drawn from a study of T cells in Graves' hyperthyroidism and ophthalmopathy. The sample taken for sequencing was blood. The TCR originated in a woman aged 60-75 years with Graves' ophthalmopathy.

This CDR3 reads CASSFSGRALRTDTQYF. The CDR3 nucleotides are TGTGCCAGCAGCTTTAGCGGGAGGGCCCTACGCACAGATACGCAGTATTTT. The chain carries TRBV28 and TRBJ2-3; TRBD2 matches at 11 bases. V dropped 6 bases and J dropped 1; count of bases not matched to a gene: 9. Germline V gene sequence: CDR1 MDHEN, CDR2 SYDVKM. The CDR3 sequence is 17 residues long. The full variable domain, with the rest looked up from reference TRBV28 and TRBJ2-3, is DVKVTQSSRYLVKRTGEKVFLECVQDMDHENMFWYRQDPGLGLRLIYFSYDVKMKEKGDIPEGYSVSREKKERFSLILESASTNQTSMYLCASSFSGRALRTDTQYFGPGTRLTVL.